What follows are 9 T cell receptor beta chains derived from one specimen sequenced in a study of T cell responses to AZD1222 COVID-19 vaccine. Assay: immunoSEQ multiplex PCR; the TCRdb copy retains only in-frame clones and omits some. The sample lists about 150,000 clones, 92% occurring once. This specimen was peripheral blood, taken on day 0 of AZD1222 vaccination. The receptor set was obtained from an adult in good health.

This clone occurred once. CDR3 in amino acids: CASSYGRAGTDTQYF. The CDR3 nucleotides are TGTGCCAGCAGTTACGGGAGGGCGGGGACAGATACGCAGTATTTT. The chain joins TRBV6-5 to TRBJ2-3; TRBD2 matches 7 bases. Germline V gene lookup returns CDR1 MNHEY and CDR2 SVGAGI. The ends lost 2 bases at V and 3 bases at J; junction bases unmatched: 5. The length of the CDR3 is 15 residues.

The chain is built from TRBV28 and TRBJ1-2; D uncertain. CDR3 size: 13 residues. V was shortened by 6 bases and J by 5 bases, with 13 bases between the two germline ends. Germline lookup yields CDR1 MDHEN and CDR2 SYDVKM. The CDR3 DNA is TGTGCCAGCAGGCCTCATCAGGAGTATGGCTACACCTTC. Its protein is CASRPHQEYGYTF.

The chain uses TRBV7-3 and TRBJ2-2, with TRBD2 matching over 11 bases. Germline trimming cut 0 bases from V and 3 bases from J; bases unmatched to any gene: 15. The CDR3 has 21 amino acids. In germline, CDR1 is SGHTA, CDR2 FQGTGA. Written as DNA, the CDR3 is TGTGCCAGCAGCTTAACCTCCGTAAGACTAGCGGGAAGGCATCACACCGGGGAGCTGTTTTTT. Translation: CASSLTSVRLAGRHHTGELFF.

This chain links TRBV29-1 with TRBJ2-1; D gene uncertain. The CDR3 loop spans 14 amino acids. V dropped 3 bases and J dropped 0 bases, with 9 bases sitting between them. Germline V gives CDR1 SQVTM, CDR2 ANQGSEA. CDR3 amino acids: CSVDRRASYNEQFF. In DNA, the CDR3 is TGCAGCGTTGATAGAAGGGCCTCCTACAATGAGCAGTTCTTC.

V and J are TRBV27 and TRBJ2-3; D remains unclear. Trimming took off 6 bases at V and 4 bases at J, with 11 bases between the two ends. Germline assignment: CDR1 MNHEY and CDR2 SMNVEV (reference sequence). The CDR3 has 13 residues. The CDR3: CASRTIGPDTQYF. Here the CDR3 DNA reads TGTGCCAGCAGGACCATAGGCCCAGATACGCAGTATTTT.

This clone occurred once. The V gene is TRBV19, the J gene TRBJ2-7; D gene unclear. The V end was cut by 3 bases, the J end by 0 bases, with 18 bases between. CDR1 and CDR2 (germline): LNHDA, SQIVND (reference sequence). The CDR3 runs 17 residues. In DNA, the CDR3 is TGTGCCAGTAGTATTGGCGTTAGATTGGGCCTCTCCTACGAGCAGTACTTC. Translating it yields CASSIGVRLGLSYEQYF.

The chain employs TRBV4-1 and TRBJ1-1; D perhaps matches TRBD1 (6 bases). Between the trimmed V and J ends, which lost 1 base and 1 base, there was a span of 7 bases. CDR3 size: 14 residues. CDR1 is MGHRA, CDR2 YSYEKL, per germline. The CDR3 region is CASSQGGANTEAFF. CDR3 coding DNA: TGCGCCAGCAGCCAAGGGGGGGCGAACACTGAAGCTTTCTTT.

V gene TRBV12-3 or TRBV12-4 combines with J gene TRBJ1-1; D ambiguous. CDR3 size: 12 residues. Trimming took 1 base from V and 10 from J, leaving 10 bases between them. CDR3 sequence: CASSLDPGAAFF. For the CDR3, the DNA is TGTGCCAGCAGTTTAGACCCCGGCGCAGCTTTCTTT.

The rearrangement uses TRBV6-1 and TRBJ1-4; TRBD1 might be the D (6 bases). The CDR3 consists of 17 residues. Germline values: CDR1 MNHNS, CDR2 SASEGT. Trimming removed 4 bases from V and 8 bases from J, with 23 bases in between. CDR3 in amino acids: CASSGWGGRDVREKLFF. The DNA for the CDR3 is TGTGCCAGCAGTGGCTGGGGGGGCAGGGATGTCAGGGAAAAACTGTTTTTT.